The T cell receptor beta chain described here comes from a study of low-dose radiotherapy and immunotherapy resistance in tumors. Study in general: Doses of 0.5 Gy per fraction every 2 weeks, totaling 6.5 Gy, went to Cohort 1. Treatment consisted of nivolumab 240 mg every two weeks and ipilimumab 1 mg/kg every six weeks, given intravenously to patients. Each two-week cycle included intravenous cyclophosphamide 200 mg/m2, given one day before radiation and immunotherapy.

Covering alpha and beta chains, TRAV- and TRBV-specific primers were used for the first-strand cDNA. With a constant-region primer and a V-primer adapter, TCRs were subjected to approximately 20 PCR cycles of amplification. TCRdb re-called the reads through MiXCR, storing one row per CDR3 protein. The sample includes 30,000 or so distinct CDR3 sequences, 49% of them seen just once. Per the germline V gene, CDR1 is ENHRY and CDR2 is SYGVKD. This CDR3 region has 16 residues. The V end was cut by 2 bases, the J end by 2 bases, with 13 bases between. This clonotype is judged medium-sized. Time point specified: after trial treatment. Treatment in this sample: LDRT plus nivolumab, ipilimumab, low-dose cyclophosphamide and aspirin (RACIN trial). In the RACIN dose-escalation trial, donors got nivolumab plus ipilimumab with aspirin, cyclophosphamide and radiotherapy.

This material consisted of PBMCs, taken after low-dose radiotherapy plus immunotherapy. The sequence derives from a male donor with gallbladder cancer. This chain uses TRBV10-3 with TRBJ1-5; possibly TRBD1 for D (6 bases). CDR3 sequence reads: CAISESVGGGNQPQHF. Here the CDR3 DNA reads TGTGCCATCAGTGAGAGCGTCGGGGGCGGCAATCAGCCCCAGCATTTT.